This T cell receptor beta chain was recorded in a study of blood T cell repertoires in COVID-19. For the study at large: Samples of COVID-19 (acute and convalescent) were obtained from the United States, Italy and Spain. PBMCs, B-cell-depleted T cells, or T cells were the source of the cDNA or gDNA that made up the material.

V was shortened by 1 base and J by 6 bases, with 9 bases between the two germline ends. The CDR3 sequence is 13 residues long. Germline V gene data show CDR1 as SGHTA and CDR2 as FQGNSA. Study processing details: Nucleated cell counts were estimated from reference gene primer amplification. Assay used: immunoSEQ multiplex PCR; TCRdb lists only in-frame clones, some missing. Clone size and the V and J calls come from that table; the DNA yielded D and trimming. The data hold some 240,000 clones, with around three quarters observed a single time. This clone was seen more than once but under ten times. Sample: peripheral blood. The sequence was collected from a woman aged 70 to 79 with acute or convalescent COVID-19. This chain uses TRBV7-2 with TRBJ1-2; no definite D call. CDR3 nucleotide sequence: TGTGCCAGCAGCTTAGATCGGCAGGATGGCTACACCTTC. The encoded protein is CASSLDRQDGYTF. Looking up the rest from reference TRBV7-2 and TRBJ1-2 gives the full variable domain: GAGVSQSPSNKVTEKGKDVELRCDPISGHTALYWYRQSLGQGLEFLIYFQGNSAPDKSGLPSDRFSAERTGGSVSTLTIQRTQQEDSAVYLCASSLDRQDGYTFGSGTRLTVV.